This T cell receptor beta chain was obtained from a study of shared clonotypes between healthy human individuals. Naive CD8 cells, CD45RO-negative and positively selected for CCR7, excluded terminally differentiated effector memory CD45RA+ cells. Comments on this clone: Antigen specificity is unknown. Other DNA sequences from this sample encode an identical CDR3 as well.

The germline V gene encodes CDR1 SGDLS and CDR2 YYNGEE. CDR3 length equals 14 residues. V was pared by 0 bases and J by 2 bases, with 8 bases between. Original processing methods: Filtering differed for immunoSEQ, which gave only junction sequences without quality scores. TCRdb keeps only in-frame clones here, not all; method: immunoSEQ multiplex PCR. The D gene and trimming were derived from the DNA, and the V and J assignments and clone size from that table. The sample lists 1.5 million to 2.5 million clones; about 95% were seen once. Regarding the study as a whole: A few donors had about 5% of their naive CD4 clonotypes in common. Rarefaction showed sorted-subset sequencing was incomplete despite large depth.

This sequence originates from a man aged 18-30 years in good health. The V gene is TRBV9, the J gene TRBJ1-1; D might be TRBD1 (5 bases). Sequencing was carried out using naive CD8+ T cells sorted from blood. CDR3 in DNA: TGTGCCAGCAGCGTAGGAAGGGGAAACACTGAAGCTTTCTTT. Translating it yields CASSVGRGNTEAFF.